The 32 T cell receptor beta chains in this list originate from one sample, sequenced in a study of glioma-infiltrating T cells (dated by TCRdb to 2016 to 2017). Sequencer: Illumina MiSeq. TCR alpha and beta CDR3 regions were amplified with the iRepertoire nested amplicon-rescue multiplex PCR (arm-PCR) platform from RNA. Using fastp trimming at Q25 and MiXCR clonotype assembly, TCRdb reanalyzed the public sequencing data and kept in-frame beta chains. Every entry covers one CDR3 protein and lists the most common genes and DNA from its rows. This sample lists tens of thousands of distinct CDR3 sequences; under 30% were detected once. Around 7% of the sample lies in the top ten. The specimen was glioma tissue, nonneoplastic brain tissue, or PBMCs (not recorded which). The receptors shown here come from a human donor with low-grade glioma or glioblastoma, undergoing nonglioma brain surgery, or in good health (not recorded which).

This clonotype was detected many times. The V gene is TRBV3-1, the J gene TRBJ1-1; D is ambiguous. Between the trimmed V and J ends, which lost 4 bases and 3 bases, there was a span of 12 bases. The CDR3 consists of 14 residues. The germline V gene has CDR1 LGHDT and CDR2 YNNKEL (reference sequence). The CDR3 region has the DNA TGTGCCAGCAGCCCGGATATTTACGACACTGAAGCTTTCTTT. The encoded protein is CASSPDIYDTEAFF.

This clonotype was observed a handful of times. This chain uses TRBV7-9 with TRBJ2-1; 7 bases line up with TRBD2. Germline lookup yields CDR1 SEHNR and CDR2 FQNEAQ (reference sequence). V gave up 5 bases and J gave up 4 bases; unmatched junction bases: 8. The CDR3 sequence is 15 residues long. CDR3 region: CASSPAGTSYNEQFF. The CDR3 DNA follows: TGTGCCAGCAGCCCAGCGGGAACTTCGTACAATGAGCAGTTCTTC.

This clonotype was picked up many times. The genes are TRBV27 and TRBJ1-1; 9 bases agree with TRBD1. Germline values: CDR1 MNHEY, CDR2 SMNVEV (reference sequence). The CDR3 loop spans 15 amino acids. J gave up 5 bases and V 6 bases, and 10 bases lay outside the gene matches. CDR3 loop: CASRDYRGRGTEAFF. The CDR3 DNA reads as TGTGCCAGCAGAGACTACAGGGGGCGAGGAACTGAAGCTTTCTTT.

This clonotype was seen at least ten times. This chain joins TRBV7-2 and TRBJ2-5; 9 nucleotides align to TRBD2. The length of the CDR3 is 14 residues. Looked up from germline, CDR1 is SGHTA and CDR2 is FQGNSA. Trimming at V came to 3 bases and at J to 5 bases, leaving 4 bases not matched to a gene. CDR3 coding DNA: TGTGCCAGCAGCTTCGGCGGGGGGGCGGAGACCCAGTACTTC. Its translation: CASSFGGGAETQYF.

The table lists this clonotype with many counts. Here the CDR3 DNA reads TGTGCCAGCAGCTTAGTCCCGGTCGTTGGCAATGAGCAGTTCTTC. Translation: CASSLVPVVGNEQFF. This chain joins TRBV7-2 and TRBJ2-1, with unresolved D. Germline V gene sequence: CDR1 SGHTA, CDR2 FQGNSA. V was cut by 1 base and J by 6 bases, with 13 bases left in between. The CDR3 sequence is 15 residues long.

This clonotype occurred a few times. This rearrangement joins TRBV4-1 to TRBJ2-5; 11 bases match TRBD2. V trimming: 0 bases; J trimming: 0 bases; junction bases outside the gene matches: 3. CDR3 length: 17 amino acids. Looked up from germline, CDR1 is MGHRA and CDR2 is YSYEKL. CDR3 amino acids: CASSQDLAGGYQETQYF. DNA of the CDR3: TGCGCCAGCAGCCAAGATTTAGCGGGAGGGTACCAAGAGACCCAGTACTTC.

In this sample, this clonotype turned up many times. This chain connects TRBV14 to TRBJ2-1, with 12 nucleotides matching TRBD2. Trimming took 5 bases from V and 6 from J; bases not matched to a gene: 5. The V gene's germline CDR1 is SGHDN and CDR2 FVKESK. The CDR3 contains 15 residues. CDR3 nucleotide sequence: TGTGCCAGCAGCGCTAGCGGGAGGGCCGGCAATGAGCAGTTCTTC. It is translated as CASSASGRAGNEQFF.

Regarding this clonotype: A single base separates this from a much larger clone, so it may be a read error. The rearrangement joins TRBV11-2 to TRBJ1-1; maybe TRBD1 (5 bases). Germline CDR1 reads SGHAT; CDR2 reads FQNNGV. The CDR3 sequence is 15 residues long. Trimming took off 7 bases at V and 5 bases at J, with 20 bases between the two ends. CDR3 protein: CASILSWGRRTEAFF. In nucleotides, the CDR3 is TGTGCCAGCATCTTGTCCTGGGGGAGAAGGACTGAAGCTTTCTTT.

Many counts were recorded for this clonotype. V and J are TRBV4-1 and TRBJ2-1; 14 bases align to TRBD2. The CDR3 is made up of 16 amino acids. V dropped 1 base and J dropped 7; count of bases not matched to a gene: 3. Germline loops: CDR1 MGHRA, CDR2 YSYEKL. This chain's CDR3 is CASSQGLAGGGNEQFF. CDR3 DNA sequence: TGCGCCAGCAGCCAAGGACTAGCGGGAGGGGGAAATGAGCAGTTCTTC.

This clonotype was counted at least ten times. The chain links TRBV20-1 to TRBJ2-7; possibly TRBD2 for D (5 bases). The CDR3 has 13 amino acids. V gave up 0 bases and J gave up 7 bases, with 13 bases separating them. Per the germline V gene, CDR1 is DFQATT and CDR2 is SNEGSKA (reference sequence). CDR3 residues: CSARDPGSKEQYF. The DNA for the CDR3 is TGCAGTGCTAGAGATCCGGGAAGCAAGGAGCAGTACTTC.

This clonotype showed up many times. The chain has TRBV7-8 and TRBJ1-4, with D maybe TRBD1 (6 bases). V shed 5 bases and J shed 8 bases, with 15 bases lying between them. Germline values: CDR1 SGHVS, CDR2 FQNEAQ. The CDR3 has 14 residues. The CDR3 loop is CASSNTGIREKLFF. Written as DNA, the CDR3 is TGTGCCAGCAGCAATACAGGGATTCGGGAAAAACTGTTTTTT.

The chain uses TRBV2 and TRBJ2-3; 11 bases fit TRBD2. After removal of 6 bases from V and 1 base from J, the junction contained 9 bases not matched to a gene. The germline V gene encodes CDR1 SNHLY and CDR2 FYNNEI. The CDR3 extends over 17 amino acids. The CDR3 DNA sequence: TGTGCCAGCAGGACTAGCGGGGCCTGGGGGCGCACAGATACGCAGTATTTT. Translating it yields CASRTSGAWGRTDTQYF. The whole variable domain, filled in from reference TRBV2 and TRBJ2-3, reads EPEVTQTPSHQVTQMGQEVILRCVPISNHLYFYWYRQILGQKVEFLVSFYNNEISEKSEIFDDQFSVERPDGSNFTLKIRSTKLEDSAMYFCASRTSGAWGRTDTQYFGPGTRLTVL.

The table lists this clonotype with a count of one. This chain links TRBV19 with TRBJ1-1; D remains ambiguous. Trimming stripped 4 bases from V and 3 bases from J, with 9 bases between. This CDR3 spans 13 amino acids. The germline V gene has CDR1 LNHDA and CDR2 SQIVND (reference sequence). DNA for the CDR3: TGTGCCAGTAGTAGGACCTGGGACACTGAAGCTTTCTTT. Translation: CASSRTWDTEAFF.

This clonotype has a handful of counts. The CDR3 sequence is CASSPPRILTDRTPEAFF. The CDR3 nucleotides read TGTGCCAGCTCACCACCCCGGATACTTACTGACAGGACACCTGAAGCTTTCTTT. The V and J genes are TRBV18 and TRBJ1-1; weak D call: TRBD1 (6 bases). This CDR3 has 18 amino acids. The germline V and J ends were trimmed by 0 bases and 6 bases, with 23 bases remaining between them. The germline V gene encodes CDR1 KGHSH and CDR2 LQKENI.

The chain combines TRBV18 with TRBJ1-2; maybe TRBD1 (5 bases). Trimming cost V 3 bases and J 3 bases, with 11 bases left between them. Germline CDR1 is KGHSH and CDR2 is LQKENI. CDR3 size: 14 residues. The CDR3 DNA follows: TGTGCCAGCTCACCCCCCGGGACGTACTATGGCTACACCTTC. Translating it yields CASSPPGTYYGYTF.

This clonotype has a count of ten or more. The rearrangement joins TRBV6-1 to TRBJ2-5; D possibly matches TRBD1 or TRBD2 (5 bases each). This CDR3 has 15 amino acids. The V and J ends lost 3 bases and 2 bases respectively, with 13 bases between them. CDR1 is MNHNS, CDR2 SASEGT, per germline. DNA of the CDR3: TGTGCCAGCAGTGACCCTCCGGGACGGCAAGAGACCCAGTACTTC. Its translation is CASSDPPGRQETQYF.

This clonotype was recorded many times. V gene TRBV3-1 combines with J gene TRBJ1-6, with 7 bases lining up with TRBD1. CDR3 length equals 15 residues. V lost 4 bases and J lost 9; bases outside the gene matches: 9. Germline values: CDR1 LGHDT, CDR2 YNNKEL (reference sequence). The CDR3 nucleotides are TGTGCCAGCAGCCCAGGGACTCACAGGGGTTCACCCCTCCACTTT. Its protein is CASSPGTHRGSPLHF. The entire variable domain, with the rest obtained from reference TRBV3-1 and TRBJ1-6, is as follows: DTAVSQTPKYLVTQMGNDKSIKCEQNLGHDTMYWYKQDSKKFLKIMFSYNNKELIINETVPNRFSPKSPDKAHLNLHINSLELGDSAVYFCASSPGTHRGSPLHFGNGTRLTVT.

Worth noting for this clonotype: Mismatch with germline at one junction end may stem from a read error. The V call is TRBV5-1, the J call TRBJ2-3; D not resolved. Germline V gene lookup returns CDR1 SGHRS and CDR2 YFSETQ. The CDR3 sequence is 16 residues long. The CDR3 bases are TGCACCAGCAGCCCGAACTCCGGACGGATCACAGATACGCAGTATTTT. Encoded protein: CTSSPNSGRITDTQYF.

This clonotype has a count of ten or more. The V call is TRBV27, the J call TRBJ2-3, with TRBD2 identical over 9 bases. Trimming at V came to 3 bases and at J to 5 bases, leaving 6 bases not matched to a gene. Germline-derived CDR1 and CDR2 are MNHEY and SMNVEV (reference sequence). The CDR3 covers 15 residues. CDR3 sequence reads: CASSLGRGGIDTQYF. The CDR3 region has the DNA TGTGCCAGCAGTTTGGGGCGGGGGGGCATAGATACGCAGTATTTT.

In regard to this clonotype: A much larger clone differs by one base, so this may be a read error. The V call is TRBV7-6, the J call TRBJ2-3, with a possible D match to TRBD2 (6 bases). CDR1 is SGHVS, CDR2 FNYEAQ, per germline. This CDR3 spans 14 amino acids. Trimming removed 9 bases at V and 2 bases at J, with 15 bases between. CDR3 loop: CARSLGLFTDTQYF. DNA of the CDR3: TGTGCCAGGAGCCTGGGACTTTTCACAGATACGCAGTATTTT.

The rearrangement uses TRBV2 and TRBJ2-7; the D is unclear. The V gene's germline CDR1 is SNHLY and CDR2 FYNNEI. The V end was cut by 6 bases, the J end by 6 bases, with 12 bases between. This CDR3 is 12 amino acids long. The CDR3 protein is CASSQLRREQYF. The CDR3 nucleotides are TGTGCCAGCAGCCAACTGAGGCGCGAGCAGTACTTC.

This clonotype was seen only a few times. V and J are TRBV7-2 and TRBJ2-1, with D possibly being TRBD2 (7 bases). Trimming shortened V by 1 base and J by 7 bases, and 11 bases separated the two germline ends. CDR3 length: 14 amino acids. CDR1 and CDR2 from the germline V gene are SGHTA and FQGNSA. This CDR3 reads CASSLGGGANEQFF. The CDR3 bases are TGTGCCAGCAGCTTAGGGGGGGGGGCGAATGAGCAGTTCTTC.

There are a few counts of this clonotype. The J gene is TRBJ1-3, the V gene TRBV2; D may be TRBD1 (6 bases). V was clipped by 3 bases and J by 2 bases, with 17 bases between them. In germline, CDR1 is SNHLY, CDR2 FYNNEI. This CDR3 spans 17 amino acids. The CDR3 coding sequence is TGTGCCAGCAGTGAGGCCCGGGGGGCCACCACTGGAAACACCATATATTTT. This codes for CASSEARGATTGNTIYF.

In its sample, this clonotype was seen a few times. The J gene is TRBJ2-7, the V gene TRBV19; D may be TRBD1 (6 bases). The CDR3 is 14 residues long. The germline V gene encodes CDR1 LNHDA and CDR2 SQIVND (reference sequence). V lost 5 bases and J 2 bases, leaving 13 bases between the germline ends. The chain's CDR3 is CASSRLGATYEQYF. The CDR3 coding sequence is TGTGCCAGTAGTCGGTTGGGGGCTACCTACGAGCAGTACTTC.

This clonotype came up many times. The chain couples TRBV20-1 to TRBJ1-5; D remains ambiguous. Germline CDR1 is DFQATT and CDR2 is SNEGSKA (reference sequence). CDR3 length: 16 amino acids. V gave up 1 base and J gave up 3 bases, with 16 bases separating them. CDR3 protein: CSARAGGPSPNQPQHF. The CDR3 coding sequence is TGCAGTGCTAGAGCCGGCGGACCCAGTCCCAATCAGCCCCAGCATTTT.

This clonotype was seen many times. The chain recombines TRBV20-1 with TRBJ1-5, with 7 bases lining up with TRBD1. Germline V gives CDR1 DFQATT, CDR2 SNEGSKA (reference sequence). The CDR3 sequence is 14 residues long. Trimming at V came to 2 bases and at J to 4 bases, leaving 5 bases not matched to a gene. The CDR3: CSARRQGFNQPQHF. Here the CDR3 DNA reads TGCAGTGCTAGACGACAGGGTTTTAATCAGCCCCAGCATTTT.

This clonotype was observed at least ten times. The chain recombines TRBV7-2 with TRBJ2-3; TRBD2 matches 14 bases. After removal of 4 bases from V and 4 bases from J, the junction contained 4 bases not matched to a gene. The CDR3 length is 16 residues. CDR1 and CDR2 (germline): SGHTA, FQGNSA. The CDR3 is CASSSTSGGAADTQYF. CDR3 sequence (DNA): TGTGCCAGCAGCTCGACTAGCGGGGGGGCGGCAGATACGCAGTATTTT.

This sequence joins TRBV3-1 and TRBJ1-2; D is unresolved. Germline lookup yields CDR1 LGHDT and CDR2 YNNKEL (reference sequence). V lost 1 base and J lost 4, with 4 bases in between. This CDR3 contains 12 residues. The CDR3 is CASSQAGYGYTF. In nucleotides, the CDR3 is TGTGCCAGCAGCCAAGCCGGCTATGGCTACACCTTC.

In its sample, this clonotype was seen many times. The chain employs TRBV6-2 or TRBV6-3 and TRBJ2-3; D remains unclear. Germline CDR1 is MNHEY and CDR2 is SVGEGT. V lost 2 bases and J lost 2, with 8 bases in between. The CDR3 extends over 14 amino acids. The DNA of the CDR3 is TGTGCCAGCAGTTACGACGGCCTCACAGATACGCAGTATTTT. This gives the protein CASSYDGLTDTQYF.

The chain carries TRBV5-4 and TRBJ2-6; possible D gene TRBD1, 5 bases. This CDR3 spans 16 amino acids. The germline V gene encodes CDR1 SGHNT and CDR2 YYREEE (reference sequence). Trimming left V 2 bases short and J 4 bases short, with 13 bases between. The CDR3 nucleotides are TGTGCCAGCAGCTTCGGGCGGCCAGGGGGGGCCAACGTCCTGACTTTC. Protein product: CASSFGRPGGANVLTF.

This clonotype has just a few counts. This rearrangement joins TRBV12-3 or TRBV12-4 to TRBJ2-7, with D tentatively TRBD2 (5 bases). The CDR3 loop spans 14 amino acids. V gave up 6 bases and J gave up 3 bases, with 15 bases separating them. The CDR3 is CASSQKAGGYEQYF. CDR3 in DNA: TGTGCCAGCAGCCAAAAGGCGGGTGGCTACGAGCAGTACTTC.

The sample holds many counts of this clonotype. The chain joins TRBV15 to TRBJ2-1; tentative D call: TRBD2 (6 bases). CDR1 is LNHNV and CDR2 is YYDKDF in the germline V gene (reference sequence). The CDR3 contains 14 residues. Trimming pared 0 bases from V and 9 bases from J, leaving 12 bases between. For the CDR3, the DNA is TGTGCCACCAGCAGAGATCTCGGGGGATCTGAGCAGTTCTTC. Translating it yields CATSRDLGGSEQFF. The full variable domain, in which reference TRBV15 and TRBJ2-1 provide the parts outside the CDR3, is DAMVIQNPRYQVTQFGKPVTLSCSQTLNHNVMYWYQQKSSQAPKLLFHYYDKDFNNEADTPDNFQSRRPNTSFCFLDIRSPGLGDTAMYLCATSRDLGGSEQFFGPGTRLTVL.